This TCR beta chain is from a study of human T cells and chemical hapten exposure. Across the whole study: While the approximately 23-week study was under way, patients received diphenylcyclopropenone on the scalp every week.

TCRdb passed the RACE reads through MiXCR, listing each CDR3 protein once. The data contain over 130,000 distinct CDR3 sequences, about 11% of them singletons. Time point noted: patch test 2, 6 weeks after DPC sensitization. Specified treatment: therapeutic diphenylcyclopropenone sensitization with weekly scalp DPC. Every donor had alopecia and was 18 to 70 years old; all were suitable for DPC. Study results and caveats: After DPC sensitization, TCRs above 1 in 1000 frequency showed no change. Among expanded TCRs, significantly more large CDR3 similarity clusters formed than among controls.

Looked up from germline, CDR1 is MGHRA and CDR2 is YSYEKL. J lost 7 bases, V lost 6 bases, and 11 bases had no gene match. This CDR3 has 14 residues. This clonotype has at least ten counts. The antigen remains unidentified. Sample: whole blood, taken in connection with sensitization to the hapten diphenylcyclopropenone (DPC). This receptor was identified in a woman aged 45-65 years with alopecia areata. Some clones in this sample may be carry-over from other donors' samples. V gene TRBV4-1 combines with J gene TRBJ1-2; 7 nucleotides agree with TRBD1. CDR3 loop: CASSREGALSGYTF. Written as DNA, the CDR3 is TGCGCCAGCAGTCGCGAGGGGGCGTTAAGTGGCTACACCTTC.